This T cell receptor beta chain was captured in a study of shared clonotypes between healthy human individuals. Sequencing was performed with immunoSEQ multiplex PCR; in TCRdb, only in-frame clones are kept and a portion is missing. The sample comprises about 2 million clones, about 95% of which are singletons, and around 1.1% rests with the top ten. Naive CD8 cells were CD45RO-negative, positively selected for CCR7, excluding terminally differentiated effector memory CD45RA+ cells. The donors were adults (healthy and HIV-negative) with no recent acute infections or vaccinations. The material sequenced was naive CD8+ T cells sorted from blood. This clonotype was sampled from a man aged 18-30 years in good health.

The CDR3 is CASSVSSLRGDEQFF. CDR3 in DNA: TGTGCCAGCAGCGTATCTTCTCTGAGGGGCGATGAGCAGTTCTTC. The chain joins TRBV9 to TRBJ2-1; D is perhaps TRBD1 or TRBD2 (5 bases each). From germline, CDR1 is SGDLS and CDR2 YYNGEE. Trimming stripped 1 base from V and 8 bases from J, with 16 bases between. This CDR3 has 15 amino acids. Full variable domain (missing parts from reference TRBV9 and TRBJ2-1): DSGVTQTPKHLITATGQRVTLRCSPRSGDLSVYWYQQSLDQGLQFLIQYYNGEERAKGNILERFSAQQFPDLHSELNLSSLELGDSALYFCASSVSSLRGDEQFFGPGTRLTVL.